This T cell receptor beta chain was recorded in a study of cytomegalovirus exposure and HLA in healthy donors. General study results and limits: Earlier findings revealed that most TCR beta V segments proved productive either about 87% or about 30% of the time.

This CDR3 is 14 amino acids long. V was shortened by 0 bases and J by 1 base, with 9 bases between the two germline ends. The germline CDR1 and CDR2 sequences are GTSNPN and SVGIG (reference sequence). Use of 60 Vbeta and 13 Jbeta primers characterized the PCR. Produced via immunoSEQ multiplex PCR; TCRdb's table is partial and in-frame only. Of 75,000 to 100,000 clones in the sample, over 65% were seen once. This clone appeared once. The target antigen is unknown. The source material was PBMCs. The receptor was isolated from a man in his 60s in good health and CMV-seropositive. V is TRBV30 and J is TRBJ1-1; D possibly corresponds to TRBD1 (6 bases). CDR3 residues: CAWSVDRANTEAFF. Written as DNA, the CDR3 is TGTGCCTGGAGTGTGGACAGAGCGAACACTGAAGCTTTCTTT.